This T cell receptor beta chain was captured by sequencing in a study of blood T cell repertoires in COVID-19. The overall study: T cells, B-cell-depleted T cells, or PBMCs supplied cDNA or gDNA.

A few counts support this clone. Per the original data handling: Nucleated cell number was recorded as an estimate derived from reference gene primer amplification. Using immunoSEQ multiplex PCR, the repertoire was profiled, and TCRdb retains in-frame clones only, with some absent. V, J and clone size reflect that table, while D and trimming were determined from the DNA. This table has roughly 240,000 clones, roughly 86% appearing once. The germline gives CDR1 MNHEY, CDR2 SVGAGI. The CDR3 contains 14 residues. V gave up 0 bases and J gave up 7 bases; unmatched junction bases: 4. Individuals drawn from about 26 US areas were about 18 to 100 years old. Assignments of participants to cohorts depended upon their own reported clinical history.

The clonotype comes from a woman in her 30s with acute COVID-19. This chain links TRBV6-5 with TRBJ1-1; TRBD1 matches at 8 bases. The sample taken for sequencing was PBMCs or T cells enriched from blood (not recorded which). CDR3 sequence: CASSYSGQAIEAFF. The DNA of the CDR3 is TGTGCCAGCAGTTACTCGGGACAGGCGATTGAAGCTTTCTTT.